This T cell receptor beta chain was captured in a study of T-cell memory formation after mild COVID-19. On the study more broadly: TCR clusters showed largely donor specificity.

In the case of this clonotype: What it binds is unknown.

Per germline, CDR1 SEHNR and CDR2 FQNEAQ (reference sequence). Trimming removed 5 bases from V and 5 bases from J; junction bases left unmatched: 6. This CDR3 contains 13 residues. Whole-study findings and limits: Some responding clones appeared in pre-infection memory, suggesting cross-reactive memory joined.

TCRdb re-derived calls from the 5' RACE reads in MiXCR, one entry per CDR3 protein. The sample lists roughly 250,000 distinct CDR3 sequences, around 17% occurring once. The sequence came from a man in his late teens or twenties who had mild COVID-19 (a few samples of this study predate the infection). Cell type and time point are not known. The sequenced sample consisted of PBMCs or a T cell subset sorted from them (not recorded which). J is TRBJ2-7 and V is TRBV7-9, with TRBD1 matching over 7 bases. The CDR3: CASSLTGIHEQYF. CDR3 in DNA: TGTGCCAGCAGCCTGACAGGGATCCACGAGCAGTACTTC.